This passage covers 24 T cell receptor beta chains from one sample sequenced in a study of blood T cell repertoires in COVID-19. Generated by immunoSEQ multiplex PCR, the TCRdb table keeps only in-frame clones and is missing some. The sample holds around 200,000 clones; around four fifths are singletons and the top ten take about 7.4%. The sequencing sample was made of peripheral blood. The receptors were sampled from a woman aged 50 to 65 with acute or convalescent COVID-19.

CDR3 sequence (DNA): TGTGCCAGCTCATCTCCCGGGAGGAAGAAAGAGACCCAGTACTTC. This sequence encodes CASSSPGRKKETQYF. The genes are TRBV28 and TRBJ2-5; TRBD2 agrees at 7 bases. The CDR3 extends over 15 amino acids. Trimming removed 8 bases from V and 3 bases from J; junction bases left unmatched: 12. Germline V CDR1 and CDR2: MDHEN, SYDVKM.

The chain uses TRBV15 and TRBJ1-2; TRBD1 agrees at 8 bases. The CDR3 covers 14 residues. The ends lost 2 bases at V and 8 bases at J; junction bases unmatched: 7. CDR1 LNHNV and CDR2 YYDKDF come from the germline V gene (reference sequence). The CDR3 DNA is TGTGCCACCAGCAGAAGACAGGGGATAGGGGGCTACACCTTC. It yields the protein CATSRRQGIGGYTF.

The chain recombines TRBV4-1 with TRBJ1-5; 12 nucleotides align to TRBD1. The CDR3 runs to 18 residues. The ends lost 1 base at V and 2 bases at J; junction bases unmatched: 6. Germline CDR1 reads MGHRA; CDR2 reads YSYEKL. CDR3 nucleotide sequence: TGCGCCAGCAGCCAAGGTCCGGGACAGGGGGCCGGCAATCAGCCCCAGCATTTT. Its translation is CASSQGPGQGAGNQPQHF.

This clone showed up just a few times. The chain recombines TRBV5-1 with TRBJ1-4; no clear D. Trimming took 4 bases from V and 0 from J, leaving 10 bases between them. This CDR3 spans 15 amino acids. Germline CDR1 is SGHRS and CDR2 is YFSETQ. CDR3: CASSPQSATNEKLFF. In DNA, the CDR3 is TGCGCCAGCAGCCCTCAGTCTGCAACTAATGAAAAACTGTTTTTT. The full variable domain, its missing parts supplied by reference TRBV5-1 and TRBJ1-4, is KAGVTQTPRYLIKTRGQQVTLSCSPISGHRSVSWYQQTPGQGLQFLFEYFSETQRNKGNFPGRFSGRQFSNSRSEMNVSTLELGDSALYLCASSPQSATNEKLFFGSGTQLSVL.

The chain links TRBV18 to TRBJ1-1; the match to TRBD1 covers 7 bases. This CDR3 is built from 13 residues. Germline V gives CDR1 KGHSH, CDR2 LQKENI. Trimming removed 6 bases from V and 1 base from J; junction bases left unmatched: 2. The CDR3 sequence is CASSSGGNTEAFF. DNA of the CDR3: TGTGCCAGCTCCTCAGGGGGGAACACTGAAGCTTTCTTT.

V is TRBV9 and J is TRBJ1-4; 7 nucleotides agree with TRBD1. The CDR3 runs to 14 residues. V lost 7 bases, J lost 3 bases, and 6 bases stayed unmatched. Per germline, CDR1 SGDLS and CDR2 YYNGEE. As DNA, the CDR3 is TGTGCCAGCTCAGGGGGTGCGGCTAATGAAAAACTGTTTTTT. Translated, it gives CASSGGAANEKLFF.

The gene calls are TRBV7-3 and TRBJ2-1; D is uncertain. CDR3 length: 15 residues. From germline, CDR1 is SGHTA and CDR2 FQGTGA. Deletions cut 3 bases from V and 2 bases from J, with 11 bases between. Here the CDR3 DNA reads TGTGCCAGCAGCTTTAACCTGGCGGCCTACAATGAGCAGTTCTTC. Amino acid sequence: CASSFNLAAYNEQFF.

The chain employs TRBV6-5 and TRBJ1-5; D unclear. Germline loops: CDR1 MNHEY, CDR2 SVGAGI. This CDR3 region has 16 residues. V was pared by 2 bases and J by 0 bases, with 11 bases between. CDR3 sequence (DNA): TGTGCCAGCAGTTACCCCGTGTACGGTAGCAATCAGCCCCAGCATTTT. Protein product: CASSYPVYGSNQPQHF.

V usage is TRBV5-4 and J usage is TRBJ2-2; 9 bases fit TRBD2. Germline values: CDR1 SGHNT, CDR2 YYREEE (reference sequence). The CDR3 has 17 residues. The V gene end was trimmed by 4 bases and the J gene end by 0 bases; junction bases not matched to a gene: 7. The CDR3 DNA follows: TGTGCCAGCAGCCATAACTTAGCGGGAGCGAACACCGGGGAGCTGTTTTTT. It is translated as CASSHNLAGANTGELFF. The full variable domain, in which reference TRBV5-4 and TRBJ2-2 provide the parts outside the CDR3, is ETGVTQSPTHLIKTRGQQVTLRCSSQSGHNTVSWYQQALGQGPQFIFQYYREEENGRGNFPPRFSGLQFPNYSSELNVNALELDDSALYLCASSHNLAGANTGELFFGEGSRLTVL.

J is TRBJ2-1 and V is TRBV5-1, with D maybe TRBD1 (7 bases). Germline V CDR1 and CDR2: SGHRS, YFSETQ. This CDR3 has 19 amino acids. V gave up 1 base and J gave up 7 bases, with 27 bases separating them. This CDR3 is CASSLNTGAGSSIGNEQFF. CDR3 bases: TGCGCCAGCAGCTTGAATACAGGGGCGGGATCCTCCATAGGGAATGAGCAGTTCTTC.

The V call is TRBV5-1, the J call TRBJ1-2, with D uncertain. Trimming removed 0 bases from V and 8 bases from J, with 17 bases in between. CDR3 size: 15 residues. Germline assignment: CDR1 SGHRS and CDR2 YFSETQ. The CDR3 DNA is TGCGCCAGCAGCTTGGAACATGCAGGCACCAAGGGCTACACCTTC. It translates to CASSLEHAGTKGYTF.

This chain uses TRBV19 with TRBJ1-5; 8 bases agree with TRBD1. Germline V CDR1 and CDR2: LNHDA, SQIVND (reference sequence). CDR3 length equals 16 residues. V gave up 6 bases and J gave up 2 bases; unmatched junction bases: 9. CDR3 sequence (DNA): TGTGCCAGTAGCCTGACAGGGGACGCACGCAATCAGCCCCAGCATTTT. It specifies CASSLTGDARNQPQHF.

This clone showed up just a few times. V and J are TRBV28 and TRBJ1-5, with D hard to call. V was trimmed by 5 bases and J by 5 bases, leaving 13 bases between them. The CDR3 extends over 14 amino acids. Germline-derived CDR1 and CDR2 are MDHEN and SYDVKM. CDR3 sequence: CASSASRVHQPQHF. CDR3 coding DNA: TGTGCCAGCAGTGCCTCGAGGGTCCATCAGCCCCAGCATTTT.

The gene calls are TRBV19 and TRBJ1-2; D unclear. Per the germline V gene, CDR1 is LNHDA and CDR2 is SQIVND (reference sequence). The CDR3 runs 15 residues. Trimming stripped 5 bases from V and 1 base from J, with 14 bases between. CDR3 loop: CASSLRRRNNYGYTF. CDR3 DNA sequence: TGTGCCAGTAGTCTCAGACGGAGAAATAACTATGGCTACACCTTC. Together with reference TRBV19 and TRBJ1-2, the CDR3 gives the full variable domain: DGGITQSPKYLFRKEGQNVTLSCEQNLNHDAMYWYRQDPGQGLRLIYYSQIVNDFQKGDIAEGYSVSREKKESFPLTVTSAQKNPTAFYLCASSLRRRNNYGYTFGSGTRLTVV.

The rearrangement joins TRBV7-8 to TRBJ2-1; the match to TRBD1 covers 7 bases. The CDR3 sequence is 14 residues long. CDR1 and CDR2 from the germline V gene are SGHVS and FQNEAQ. With V trimmed by 7 bases and J by 0 bases, 3 bases remained unmatched. The chain's CDR3 is CASNDRDSYNEQFF. The CDR3 DNA sequence: TGTGCCAGCAACGACAGGGACTCCTACAATGAGCAGTTCTTC. The full variable domain, its missing parts supplied by reference TRBV7-8 and TRBJ2-1, is GAGVSQSPRYKVAKRGQDVALRCDPISGHVSLFWYQQALGQGPEFLTYFQNEAQLDKSGLPSDRFFAERPEGSVSTLKIQRTQQEDSAVYLCASNDRDSYNEQFFGPGTRLTVL.

The chain employs TRBV5-1 and TRBJ1-1, with TRBD1 identical over 8 bases. V lost 1 base, J lost 4 bases, and 12 bases stayed unmatched. CDR3 length equals 17 residues. From germline, CDR1 is SGHRS and CDR2 YFSETQ. CDR3 nucleotide sequence: TGCGCCAGCAGCTTGAACACCAGGGGGCGCTTGGGCACTGAAGCTTTCTTT. Translated: CASSLNTRGRLGTEAFF. Full variable domain (rest looked up from reference TRBV5-1 and TRBJ1-1): KAGVTQTPRYLIKTRGQQVTLSCSPISGHRSVSWYQQTPGQGLQFLFEYFSETQRNKGNFPGRFSGRQFSNSRSEMNVSTLELGDSALYLCASSLNTRGRLGTEAFFGQGTRLTVV.

The chain has TRBV5-4 and TRBJ2-5; D remains ambiguous. CDR3 length: 13 residues. Germline V gene data show CDR1 as SGHNT and CDR2 as YYREEE (reference sequence). Trimming took off 5 bases at V and 2 bases at J, with 10 bases between the two ends. Written as DNA, the CDR3 is TGTGCCAGCAGACCCGAGGAACAAGAGACCCAGTACTTC. It specifies CASRPEEQETQYF.

The chain has TRBV21-1 and TRBJ2-1; the table's D call of TRBD2 was not tested on the DNA. TRBV21-1 constitutes a pseudogene. The CDR3 consists of 16 residues. CDR3 nucleotides: TGTGCCAGCAGCAAGGCGGGAGGTGCTTTCAAGTATTGGCAGTTCTTC. This gives the protein CASSKAGGAFKYWQFF.

The chain uses TRBV14 and TRBJ2-2, with 10 positions matching TRBD2. From germline, CDR1 is SGHDN and CDR2 FVKESK. Trimming at V came to 1 base and at J to 4 bases, leaving 12 bases not matched to a gene. This CDR3 is built from 19 residues. The CDR3, as DNA: TGTGCCAGCAGCCAAGCCCCACCAGGGACTAGCGAGTTCACCGGGGAGCTGTTTTTT. Protein sequence: CASSQAPPGTSEFTGELFF.

The rearrangement links TRBV11-2 to TRBJ2-2; no definite D call. Germline-derived CDR1 and CDR2 are SGHAT and FQNNGV. The CDR3 spans 15 residues. V lost 2 bases, J lost 8 bases, and 15 bases lay in between. The CDR3 loop reads CASSLRLDERGELFF. The CDR3 DNA follows: TGTGCCAGCAGCTTAAGGCTAGATGAAAGAGGGGAGCTGTTTTTT.

The chain is built from TRBV7-6 and TRBJ2-1; maybe TRBD2 (6 bases). This CDR3 region has 11 residues. Germline V gene lookup returns CDR1 SGHVS and CDR2 FNYEAQ. The V end lost 1 base, the J end lost 16 bases, and 11 bases lay between the germline ends. This CDR3 is CASSLEGLLFF. DNA of the CDR3: TGTGCCAGCAGCTTAGAGGGACTCTTATTCTTC.

V usage is TRBV10-2 and J usage is TRBJ1-2; maybe TRBD1 (5 bases). Trimming removed 0 bases from V and 2 bases from J, with 7 bases in between. Looked up from germline, CDR1 is WSHSY and CDR2 is SAAADI. This CDR3 spans 14 amino acids. Here the CDR3 DNA reads TGCGCCAGCAGTGAGTCGGGGCAGAACTATGGCTACACCTTC. Protein: CASSESGQNYGYTF.

This CDR3 is CASSQEGQGAGGYEQYF. CDR3 in DNA: TGTGCCAGCAGCCAAGAGGGACAGGGGGCAGGGGGCTACGAGCAGTACTTC. The gene calls are TRBV4-2 and TRBJ2-7, with 12 bases matching TRBD1. J lost 3 bases, V lost 0 bases, and 6 bases had no gene match. The CDR3 loop spans 17 amino acids. Germline values: CDR1 LGHNA, CDR2 YNFKEQ.

The genes are TRBV28 and TRBJ1-5; D unclear. The CDR3 totals 17 residues. Trimming removed 6 bases at V and 4 bases at J, with 22 bases between. The germline gives CDR1 MDHEN, CDR2 SYDVKM. CDR3 protein: CASSHDPGYDNNQPQHF. Written as DNA, the CDR3 is TGTGCCAGCAGCCACGATCCCGGGTATGATAATAATCAGCCCCAGCATTTT.